Shown below are 21 T cell receptor beta chains from a single sample sequenced in a study of human T cells and chemical hapten exposure. TCRdb itself ran the RACE reads through MiXCR, one entry per CDR3 protein. This sample has about 400,000 distinct CDR3 sequences; nearly 6.5% occur once, and the top ten carry less than 6.5%. Time point: patch test 2, 6 weeks after DPC sensitization. The treatment: therapeutic diphenylcyclopropenone sensitization with weekly scalp DPC. This sample comprised whole blood, obtained in connection with sensitization to the hapten diphenylcyclopropenone (DPC). These TCRs come from a woman younger than 30 with alopecia areata. Some clones in this sample may be carry-over from other donors' samples.

The V gene is TRBV5-1, the J gene TRBJ2-1; a weak D match, TRBD2 (5 bases). There are 15 residues in the CDR3. Germline V CDR1 and CDR2: SGHRS, YFSETQ. The V end was cut by 1 base, the J end by 4 bases, with 12 bases between. This CDR3 is CASSLRRAKYNEQFF. CDR3 in DNA: TGCGCCAGCAGCTTGCGGCGGGCCAAATACAATGAGCAGTTCTTC.

A few counts support this clonotype. The V call is TRBV30, the J call TRBJ2-7, with D perhaps being TRBD1 or TRBD2 (5 bases each). The CDR3 runs to 16 residues. The V end lost 4 bases, the J end lost 5 bases, and 24 bases lay between the germline ends. Germline V gene data show CDR1 as GTSNPN and CDR2 as SVGIG (reference sequence). This chain's CDR3 is CAWIIAGTVVRDEQYF. The CDR3 coding sequence is TGTGCCTGGATCATAGCCGGGACCGTCGTTAGAGACGAGCAGTACTTC.

This sequence joins TRBV20-1 and TRBJ1-2; a weak D match, TRBD1 (5 bases). Per germline, CDR1 DFQATT and CDR2 SNEGSKA (reference sequence). The CDR3 runs to 15 residues. V lost 5 bases and J 2 bases, leaving 18 bases between the germline ends. The DNA of the CDR3 is TGCAGTGCTGAGGCCCCAGGGTGGGCCAACTATGGCTACACCTTC. It codes for CSAEAPGWANYGYTF.

This clonotype was detected ten times or more. V gene TRBV18 combines with J gene TRBJ1-2; a weak D match, TRBD1 (6 bases). CDR1 and CDR2 (germline): KGHSH, LQKENI. V dropped 0 bases and J dropped 5 bases, with 13 bases sitting between them. The length of the CDR3 is 15 residues. The CDR3 DNA follows: TGTGCCAGCTCACCACCGAAGGACAGATATTATGGCTACACCTTC. Its translation: CASSPPKDRYYGYTF.

The chain employs TRBV7-3 and TRBJ2-5; maybe TRBD2 (7 bases). With 5 bases removed from V and 4 bases from J, the gap between germline ends came to 14 bases. CDR1 SGHTA and CDR2 FQGTGA come from the germline V gene. CDR3 length: 14 amino acids. The CDR3, as DNA: TGTGCCAGCAGCGAGGGCGGGGGCCTAGAGACCCAGTACTTC. Translating it yields CASSEGGGLETQYF.

In its sample, this clonotype was seen a few times. V usage is TRBV7-8 and J usage is TRBJ2-5; D is perhaps TRBD1 or TRBD2 (5 bases each). CDR3 length: 14 residues. Germline lookup yields CDR1 SGHVS and CDR2 FQNEAQ. Trimming cost V 1 base and J 5 bases, with 11 bases left between them. The chain's CDR3 is CASSLVYWGETQYF. The CDR3 coding sequence is TGTGCCAGCAGCTTAGTTTACTGGGGGGAGACCCAGTACTTC.

Comment on this clonotype: This could be a read error, since a much larger clone is one nucleotide away. The J gene is TRBJ1-2, the V gene TRBV28, with TRBD1 as a possible D gene (5 bases). Germline lookup yields CDR1 MDHEN and CDR2 SYDVKM. The CDR3 is 13 residues long. CDR3 amino acids: CASSLTEYYGNTF. Here the CDR3 DNA reads TGTGCCAGCAGTTTGACAGAATATTATGGCAACACCTTC.

The chain combines TRBV14 with TRBJ2-7; the D call may be TRBD1 or TRBD2 (5 bases each). The V gene lost 0 bases and the J gene lost 9 bases, with 12 bases spanning the gap. CDR1 and CDR2 from the germline V gene are SGHDN and FVKESK. This CDR3 is 13 amino acids long. DNA of the CDR3: TGTGCCAGCAGCCAAGATCCCGGTGGGGGGCAGTACTTC. Protein sequence: CASSQDPGGGQYF.

There are a few counts of this clonotype. As DNA, the CDR3 is TGTGCCAGCAGTATACAGGGGGCAGAGGATCAGCCCCAGCATTTT. The encoded protein is CASSIQGAEDQPQHF. The chain links TRBV6-5 to TRBJ1-5; 9 bases agree with TRBD1. Losses at the gene ends were 5 bases for V and 5 bases for J; bases not matched to a gene: 7. Germline values: CDR1 MNHEY, CDR2 SVGAGI. This CDR3 has 15 residues.

This sequence joins TRBV13 and TRBJ2-7, with D tentatively TRBD1 (5 bases). V was shortened by 5 bases and J by 6 bases, with 11 bases between the two germline ends. Germline V gene lookup returns CDR1 PRHDT and CDR2 FYEKMQ (reference sequence). This CDR3 comprises 12 residues. The CDR3 loop is CASSAQTAEQYF. The CDR3 DNA is TGTGCCAGCAGCGCACAGACAGCCGAGCAGTACTTC.

This chain uses TRBV27 with TRBJ2-7; D unclear. The CDR3 totals 14 residues. V was pared by 5 bases and J by 2 bases, with 13 bases between. Germline lookup yields CDR1 MNHEY and CDR2 SMNVEV (reference sequence). CDR3 bases: TGTGCCAGCAGTATACGATCCGGAGCCTACGAGCAGTACTTC. This encodes CASSIRSGAYEQYF.

This chain's CDR3 is CASSLGLGVRTNEKLFF. The CDR3 coding sequence is TGCGCCAGCAGCTTGGGTCTGGGGGTACGAACTAATGAAAAACTGTTTTTT. The chain joins TRBV5-1 to TRBJ1-4; D is perhaps TRBD1 (5 bases). Germline loops: CDR1 SGHRS, CDR2 YFSETQ. Trimming removed 0 bases at V and 1 base at J, with 13 bases between. This CDR3 region has 17 residues. The variable domain in full, with the rest retrieved from reference TRBV5-1 and TRBJ1-4, is KAGVTQTPRYLIKTRGQQVTLSCSPISGHRSVSWYQQTPGQGLQFLFEYFSETQRNKGNFPGRFSGRQFSNSRSEMNVSTLELGDSALYLCASSLGLGVRTNEKLFFGSGTQLSVL.

This clonotype was found a few times. CDR3 residues: CASSRDSEDYEQYF. The DNA for the CDR3 is TGTGCCAGCTCCCGGGACTCCGAGGACTACGAGCAGTACTTC. The chain combines TRBV6-5 with TRBJ2-7; perhaps TRBD2 as D (6 bases). CDR1 and CDR2 from the germline V gene are MNHEY and SVGAGI. With 8 bases removed from V and 3 bases from J, the gap between germline ends came to 17 bases. The CDR3 is 14 residues long.

This clonotype was observed at least ten times. The chain recombines TRBV7-2 with TRBJ1-6; unclear D gene. The V end lost 4 bases, the J end lost 0 bases, and 19 bases lay between the germline ends. Germline values: CDR1 SGHTA, CDR2 FQGNSA. This CDR3 is built from 19 residues. The CDR3 bases are TGTGCCAGCAGCTACCGGCGGCCCAACCAGAGCTCCTATAATTCACCCCTCCACTTT. Its translation: CASSYRRPNQSSYNSPLHF.

Only a few counts were recorded for this clonotype. Given the absence of the conserved phenylalanine or tryptophan at the CDR3 end, a read error is likely. It is unclear where the CDR3 begins or ends on the DNA, so no DNA is shown, and the CDR3 is as TCRdb lists it. The chain joins TRBV12-3 or TRBV12-4 to TRBJ2-7; TRBD1, as called in the table, went unchecked against the DNA. The CDR3 totals 8 residues, both ends included. CDR3 in amino acids: CASSPPSH.

This clonotype occurred many times. The rearrangement joins TRBV28 to TRBJ1-2; TRBD1 is a possible D gene (6 bases). The CDR3 loop spans 15 amino acids. Trimming stripped 3 bases from V and 8 bases from J, with 19 bases between. Germline V lookup: CDR1 MDHEN, CDR2 SYDVKM. The CDR3 loop is CASSFAGDQIWGYTF. The CDR3 bases are TGTGCCAGCAGTTTTGCAGGGGACCAAATTTGGGGCTACACCTTC.

The sample holds many counts of this clonotype. This rearrangement joins TRBV16 to TRBJ1-5; 9 bases map to TRBD1. The CDR3 loop spans 15 amino acids. The germline CDR1 and CDR2 sequences are KGHSY and FQNENV. With 4 bases clipped from V and 1 base from J, the junction kept 2 bases outside the gene matches. The CDR3 DNA reads as TGTGCCAGCAGCCCGGACAGGGGAAGCAATCAGCCCCAGCATTTT. As protein: CASSPDRGSNQPQHF. The full variable domain, completed using reference TRBV16 and TRBJ1-5, is GEEVAQTPKHLVRGEGQKAKLYCAPIKGHSYVFWYQQVLKNEFKFLISFQNENVFDETGMPKERFSAKCLPNSPCSLEIQATKLEDSAVYFCASSPDRGSNQPQHFGDGTRLSIL.

The CDR3 DNA sequence: TGTGCCAGCAGACCGGGACAGGGGACCTGGAAGCAGTACTTC. This sequence encodes CASRPGQGTWKQYF. The rearrangement links TRBV6-5 to TRBJ2-7; 10 positions agree with TRBD1. The CDR3 has 14 amino acids. V dropped 6 bases and J dropped 8; count of bases not matched to a gene: 10. CDR1 is MNHEY and CDR2 is SVGAGI in the germline V gene.

The V and J genes are TRBV4-3 and TRBJ2-3; maybe TRBD1 (6 bases). Trimming cost V 1 base and J 2 bases, with 16 bases left between them. The CDR3 consists of 17 residues. Germline loops: CDR1 LGHNA, CDR2 YSLEER. The CDR3 spells CASSQVMVGAFTDTQYF. DNA of the CDR3: TGCGCCAGCAGCCAAGTTATGGTGGGGGCTTTCACAGATACGCAGTATTTT.

This clonotype was recorded a few times. The rearrangement links TRBV5-6 to TRBJ1-4; TRBD1 aligns across 10 bases. The germline CDR1 and CDR2 sequences are SGHDT and YYEEEE. With V trimmed by 2 bases and J by 10 bases, 5 bases remained unmatched. This CDR3 contains 14 residues. The CDR3 nucleotides are TGTGCCAGCAGCTTTGCGGGACAGGGGACAAAACTGTTTTTT. This sequence encodes CASSFAGQGTKLFF.

This clonotype was seen ten or more times. The V gene is TRBV6-6, the J gene TRBJ2-3, with TRBD2 as a possible D gene (7 bases). V dropped 7 bases and J dropped 2 bases, with 13 bases sitting between them. This CDR3 is built from 14 residues. Germline CDR1 and CDR2: MNHNY and SVGAGI (reference sequence). CDR3 sequence: CASTPGGHTDTQYF. As DNA, the CDR3 is TGTGCCAGCACTCCGGGGGGCCACACAGATACGCAGTATTTT.